This is a list of T cell receptor beta chains from one sample in a study of OX40 agonist ivuxolimab in advanced cancers. Assay used: immunoSEQ multiplex PCR; TCRdb lists only in-frame clones, some missing. The sample has over 50,000 clones, about 90% seen once. The source material was CD4+ or CD8+ T cells sorted from blood, sampled in a trial of the OX40 agonist ivuxolimab. These TCRs come from an adult with an advanced solid tumor such as melanoma, head and neck, liver or kidney cancer. Each CDR3 is given with its conserved first and last residue. D genes are given only for firm matches. Clone size is shown for a subset of rows, as once, few, many or a class of expanded clone.

V	D	J	size	CDR3	DNA
TRBV5-4	.	TRBJ2-5	.	CASSQDGSSEGPETQYF	TGTGCCAGCAGCCAAGATGGGAGTAGCGAGGGGCCAGAGACCCAGTACTTC
TRBV7-9	TRBD1	TRBJ2-3	.	CASSSGQGSDTQYF	TGTGCCAGCAGCTCGGGACAGGGGTCAGATACGCAGTATTTT
TRBV6-1	.	TRBJ1-1	few	CASSASLGRNTEAFF	TGTGCCAGCAGTGCTAGCTTGGGGCGGAACACTGAAGCTTTCTTT
TRBV2	TRBD1	TRBJ1-5	.	CATSGQGLYSNQPQHF	TGTGCCACCTCGGGACAGGGGCTTTATAGCAATCAGCCCCAGCATTTT
TRBV6-5	.	TRBJ2-2	.	CASRGSAGELFF	TGTGCCAGCAGGGGGTCGGCCGGGGAGCTGTTTTTT
TRBV29-1	TRBD1	TRBJ2-2	.	CSVGQGPLLELFF	TGCAGCGTCGGACAGGGGCCCCTTTTGGAGCTGTTTTTT
TRBV9	TRBD2	TRBJ2-1	.	CASSGLAVNEQFF	TGTGCCAGCAGCGGACTAGCGGTCAATGAGCAGTTCTTC
TRBV7-9	.	TRBJ2-2	.	CASSLVHGELFF	TGTGCCAGCAGCTTAGTACACGGGGAGCTGTTTTTT
TRBV10-2	.	TRBJ2-1	.	CASNGASSYNEQFF	TGCGCCAGCAACGGGGCGAGCTCCTACAATGAGCAGTTCTTC
TRBV4-3	.	TRBJ2-3	once	CASSQDLVSRDTQYF	TGCGCCAGCAGCCAAGATTTAGTGTCTAGAGATACGCAGTATTTT
TRBV27	TRBD2	TRBJ2-1	.	CASRPLLAFSYNEQFF	TGTGCCAGCAGGCCCCTACTAGCGTTCTCCTACAATGAGCAGTTCTTC
TRBV15	TRBD1	TRBJ2-4	.	CATSRTGGAKNIQYF	TGTGCCACCAGCAGGACAGGGGGAGCCAAAAACATTCAGTACTTC
TRBV7-9	.	TRBJ2-7	.	CASSTRVDGEQYF	TGTGCCAGCAGCACCCGGGTAGACGGCGAGCAGTACTTC
TRBV7-9	TRBD2	TRBJ2-7	.	CASSSNPKGLADSYEQYF	TGTGCCAGCAGCTCTAACCCAAAGGGACTAGCGGACTCCTACGAGCAGTACTTC
TRBV18	TRBD1	TRBJ1-1	.	CASSPPGQGNTEAFF	TGTGCCAGCTCACCACCGGGACAGGGGAACACTGAAGCTTTCTTT
TRBV4-1	TRBD2	TRBJ2-7	.	CASSPGTSGYEQYF	TGCGCCAGCAGCCCGGGGACTAGCGGTTACGAGCAGTACTTC
TRBV11-2	.	TRBJ2-1	.	CASSNGLANEQFF	TGTGCCAGCAGCAACGGGCTAGCCAATGAGCAGTTCTTC
TRBV4-1	.	TRBJ1-4	.	CASSQDLRASTNEKLFF	TGCGCCAGCAGCCAAGATTTGAGGGCTTCAACTAATGAAAAACTGTTTTTT
TRBV29-1	TRBD2	TRBJ2-2	once	CSVEGLAGFGELFF	TGCAGCGTTGAAGGGTTAGCGGGATTCGGGGAGCTGTTTTTT
TRBV2	.	TRBJ1-1	.	CASSLTPAEAFF	TGTGCCAGCAGTCTAACCCCAGCTGAAGCTTTCTTT
TRBV30	.	TRBJ2-5	.	CASGPDMAQETQYF	TGTGCCTCGGGTCCGGACATGGCACAAGAGACCCAGTACTTC
TRBV27	.	TRBJ2-5	.	CASSFLGRGIQETQYF	TGTGCCAGCAGTTTTTTGGGGAGGGGGATACAAGAGACCCAGTACTTC
TRBV7-9	TRBD2	TRBJ2-1	.	CGWGAGSYEQFF	TGTGGCTGGGGAGCGGGAAGCTATGAGCAGTTCTTC
TRBV19	.	TRBJ1-4	.	CASTGAANEKLFF	TGTGCCAGTACCGGGGCGGCTAATGAAAAACTGTTTTTT
TRBV28	TRBD1	TRBJ1-2	.	CASSLTGQGYYGYTF	TGTGCCAGCAGTCTGACGGGACAGGGGTACTATGGCTACACCTTC
TRBV2	.	TRBJ2-7	once	CASGSLSYEQYF	TGTGCCAGTGGTAGCCTATCCTACGAGCAGTACTTC
TRBV7-9	TRBD1	TRBJ1-1	.	CASSPRDRGEAFF	TGTGCCAGCAGCCCCAGGGACAGGGGTGAAGCTTTCTTT
TRBV7-8	TRBD2	TRBJ2-7	.	CASRPGTNYEQYF	TGTGCCAGCAGACCCGGGACTAACTACGAGCAGTACTTC
TRBV5-6	TRBD2	TRBJ2-1	.	CASSLDIVSSGSNEQFF	TGTGCCAGCAGCTTGGACATTGTGTCTAGCGGGAGCAATGAGCAGTTCTTC
TRBV5-4	TRBD1	TRBJ2-7	.	CASSLTGTGVGEQYF	TGTGCCAGCAGCTTGACCGGGACAGGGGTAGGCGAGCAGTACTTC
TRBV9	TRBD1	TRBJ2-3	.	CASSVEGTGATTDTQYF	TGTGCCAGCAGCGTAGAAGGGACAGGGGCGACCACAGATACGCAGTATTTT
TRBV15	TRBD2	TRBJ2-1	.	CATSSALAGVSDEQFF	TGTGCCACCAGCAGCGCTCTAGCGGGAGTTTCCGATGAGCAGTTCTTC
TRBV29-1	TRBD1	TRBJ2-1	.	CSAVGGYRGLYNEQFF	TGCAGCGCCGTGGGGGGTTACAGGGGGCTCTACAATGAGCAGTTCTTC
TRBV28	.	TRBJ2-6	.	CASSSPRGISGANVLTF	TGTGCCAGCAGTTCCCCGCGGGGCATCTCTGGGGCCAACGTCCTGACTTTC
TRBV20-1	.	TRBJ2-2	.	CSAPFGELFF	TGCAGTGCTCCGTTCGGGGAGCTGTTTTTT
TRBV6-5	.	TRBJ1-4	.	CASRYRSNEKLFF	TGTGCCAGCAGGTACAGATCGAATGAAAAACTGTTTTTT
TRBV28	TRBD1	TRBJ1-5	.	CASSSLQGEGRTQPQHF	TGTGCCAGCAGTTCACTCCAGGGGGAAGGCCGCACTCAGCCCCAGCATTTT
TRBV5-4	.	TRBJ2-4	.	CASSLRGEGIAKNIQYF	TGTGCCAGCAGCTTGAGGGGGGAGGGGATAGCCAAAAACATTCAGTACTTC
TRBV27	.	TRBJ2-1	.	CASTLSRGDNEQFF	TGTGCCAGCACCCTTAGCAGGGGAGACAATGAGCAGTTCTTC
TRBV29-1	.	TRBJ2-1	.	CSVGIADYNEQFF	TGCAGCGTTGGGATAGCGGACTACAATGAGCAGTTCTTC
TRBV7-9	TRBD1	TRBJ2-3	.	CATYLQGQGRYTDTQYF	TGTGCCACCTACCTCCAGGGACAGGGGAGATACACAGATACGCAGTATTTT
TRBV7-9	.	TRBJ1-2	.	CASSQTNYGYTF	TGTGCCAGCAGCCAGACTAACTATGGCTACACCTTC
TRBV11-2	.	TRBJ2-7	.	CASSLGSSYEQYF	TGTGCCAGCAGCTTAGGCAGTAGTTACGAGCAGTACTTC
TRBV2	.	TRBJ2-3	.	CASNPTDTQYF	TGTGCCAGCAACCCAACAGATACGCAGTATTTT
TRBV19	.	TRBJ2-1	few	CASKSPWYNPTPSTSNEQFF	TGTGCCAGTAAATCCCCTTGGTATAACCCCACCCCCTCGACTAGCAATGAGCAGTTCTTC
TRBV30	.	TRBJ1-2	once	CAWSVPRSYYGYTF	TGTGCCTGGAGTGTACCCCGCTCTTACTATGGCTACACCTTC
TRBV7-9	TRBD2	TRBJ2-1	.	CASSLVGSGRAGSYNEQFF	TGTGCCAGCAGCTTAGTAGGTAGCGGGAGGGCGGGCTCCTACAATGAGCAGTTCTTC
TRBV19	.	TRBJ2-7	.	CASSFSDGSYEQYF	TGTGCCAGTAGTTTCAGCGACGGATCCTACGAGCAGTACTTC
TRBV10-2	.	TRBJ2-3	.	CASSDQREAGGQYF	TGCGCCAGCAGTGACCAAAGGGAGGCGGGTGGGCAGTATTTT
TRBV4-1	TRBD2	TRBJ2-4	.	CASSQDSSSGTVKNIQYF	TGCGCCAGCAGCCAAGATAGTAGTAGCGGGACGGTCAAAAACATTCAGTACTTC
TRBV6-5	TRBD2	TRBJ2-3	.	CASSYLLAPSTDTQYF	TGTGCCAGCAGTTACTTACTAGCGCCTAGCACAGATACGCAGTATTTT
TRBV19	.	TRBJ2-1	.	CASSMAGYNEQFF	TGTGCCAGTAGTATGGCAGGGTACAATGAGCAGTTCTTC
TRBV6-1	.	TRBJ2-4	.	CASSERGSWDIQYF	TGTGCCAGCAGTGAAAGGGGGTCTTGGGACATTCAGTACTTC
TRBV6-5	TRBD1	TRBJ1-1	.	CASSTGVGTEAFF	TGTGCCAGCAGTACAGGGGTCGGCACTGAAGCTTTCTTT
TRBV4-1	.	TRBJ2-2	once	CASSQDELGVGELFF	TGCGCCAGCAGCCAAGATGAGCTGGGGGTCGGGGAGCTGTTTTTT